Shown below are 17 T cell receptor beta chains from a single sample sequenced in a study of beta chain features in type 1 diabetes. Study-level findings and limits: Type 1 diabetes patients had TCRB CDR3s that were shorter (moderately but significantly so) in all four CD4+ subsets.

Their target antigens are unknown. The entirety of the isolated RNA underwent reverse transcription, so expressed TCRB transcripts were sequenced. Some clones are missing from TCRdb's copy, which holds only in-frame ones; the method was immunoSEQ multiplex PCR. The sample contains about 190,000 clones, approximately 8.1% of which appear only once. Sequenced material: central memory CD4+ T cells from blood. The receptor set was obtained from a man between 18 and 29 years old with type 1 diabetes.

This clone was seen more than once but under ten times. This chain links TRBV30 with TRBJ1-1; D not certain. V lost 3 bases, J lost 7 bases, and 15 bases lay in between. From germline, CDR1 is GTSNPN and CDR2 SVGIG (reference sequence). The length of the CDR3 is 13 residues. CDR3 in amino acids: CAWSGSGGSEAFF. The CDR3 DNA reads as TGTGCCTGGAGCGGTAGCGGCGGGAGTGAAGCTTTCTTT.

In regard to this clone: One end of the junction varies from germline; a read error may be responsible. The rearrangement uses TRBV4-1 and TRBJ2-7; no definite D call. CDR3 length: 15 residues. The germline V gene has CDR1 MGHRA and CDR2 YSYEKL. The CDR3 loop is CASSQDVFPSYEQYF. DNA of the CDR3: TGTGCCAGCAGCCAAGACGTGTTCCCCTCCTACGAGCAGTACTTC.

CDR3 sequence: CAYTPGQVFTDSNQPQHF. The CDR3 coding sequence is TGTGCCTACACTCCGGGACAGGTCTTTACCGATAGCAATCAGCCCCAGCATTTT. The chain carries TRBV30 and TRBJ1-5; TRBD1 aligns across 8 bases. V was pared by 7 bases and J by 0 bases, with 17 bases of the junction left unmatched. This CDR3 has 18 residues. Germline assignment: CDR1 GTSNPN and CDR2 SVGIG (reference sequence). The full variable domain, completed using reference TRBV30 and TRBJ1-5, is SQTIHQWPATLVQPVGSPLSLECTVEGTSNPNLYWYRQAAGRGLQLLFYSVGIGQISSEVPQNLSASRPQDRQFILSSKKLLLSDSGFYLCAYTPGQVFTDSNQPQHFGDGTRLSIL.

The chain joins TRBV7-9 to TRBJ2-1, with 8 bases matching TRBD2. The CDR3 sequence is 14 residues long. Germline lookup yields CDR1 SEHNR and CDR2 FQNEAQ (reference sequence). With V trimmed by 7 bases and J by 2 bases, 4 bases remained unmatched. For the CDR3, the DNA is TGTGCCAGCACCCCGGGACTAGCCTACAATGAGCAGTTCTTC. Protein product: CASTPGLAYNEQFF. The full variable domain, its missing parts supplied by reference TRBV7-9 and TRBJ2-1, is DTGVSQNPRHKITKRGQNVTFRCDPISEHNRLYWYRQTLGQGPEFLTYFQNEAQLEKSRLLSDRFSAERPKGSFSTLEIQRTEQGDSAMYLCASTPGLAYNEQFFGPGTRLTVL.

The rearrangement links TRBV4-2 to TRBJ1-1; no clear D gene. This CDR3 region has 14 residues. Germline V gene lookup returns CDR1 LGHNA and CDR2 YNFKEQ. Trimming pared 0 bases from V and 1 base from J, leaving 6 bases between. CDR3 in amino acids: CASSQDPQNTEAFF. CDR3 sequence (DNA): TGTGCCAGCAGCCAAGACCCCCAGAACACTGAAGCTTTCTTT.

The sample holds a few counts of this clone. J is TRBJ2-3 and V is TRBV6-4; D is uncertain. CDR1 and CDR2 (germline): MRHNA, SNTAGT. This CDR3 comprises 14 residues. Between the trimmed V and J ends, which lost 6 bases and 2 bases, there was a span of 12 bases. Here the CDR3 reads CASSLFVDTDTQYF. The CDR3 bases are TGTGCCAGCAGCCTATTTGTCGACACAGATACGCAGTATTTT.

This clone has just a few counts. This rearrangement joins TRBV19 to TRBJ2-7; possibly TRBD2 for D (6 bases). V was pared by 3 bases and J by 4 bases, with 16 bases between. The CDR3 totals 15 residues. The germline V gene encodes CDR1 LNHDA and CDR2 SQIVND (reference sequence). For the CDR3, the DNA is TGTGCCAGTAGTATTGGGGGGAACCATCGATACGAGCAGTACTTC. This sequence encodes CASSIGGNHRYEQYF.

The rearrangement joins TRBV11-2 to TRBJ2-1; no clear D. This CDR3 is built from 15 residues. Germline loops: CDR1 SGHAT, CDR2 FQNNGV. Trimming removed 1 base at V and 0 bases at J, with 7 bases between. CDR3 in DNA: TGTGCCAGCAGCTTAGGCGGTCTCTCCTACAATGAGCAGTTCTTC. As protein: CASSLGGLSYNEQFF.

The V and J genes are TRBV28 and TRBJ2-5, with 7 nucleotides matching TRBD1. Germline-derived CDR1 and CDR2 are MDHEN and SYDVKM. The CDR3 runs to 13 residues. The V and J ends lost 9 bases and 5 bases, in that order; junction bases with no gene match: 9. The CDR3 is CASGRGRGETQYF. The CDR3, as DNA: TGTGCCAGTGGTAGGGGGCGAGGTGAGACCCAGTACTTC.

The chain links TRBV28 to TRBJ2-5; 8 bases match TRBD1. V lost 4 bases and J lost 3; bases outside the gene matches: 10. Germline CDR1 is MDHEN and CDR2 is SYDVKM. The CDR3 consists of 16 residues. CDR3 residues: CASSSRGQGMEETQYF. In DNA, the CDR3 is TGTGCCAGCAGTTCCCGAGGACAGGGAATGGAAGAGACCCAGTACTTC.

This clone was seen more than once but under ten times. This rearrangement joins TRBV7-9 to TRBJ2-7, with a weak D call TRBD2 (6 bases). Trimming removed 5 bases at V and 3 bases at J, with 14 bases between. Germline CDR1 is SEHNR and CDR2 is FQNEAQ (reference sequence). The CDR3 length is 14 residues. CDR3 nucleotide sequence: TGTGCCAGCAGCACGGGACTCCCTATCTACGAGCAGTACTTC. Protein: CASSTGLPIYEQYF.

This clone was seen more than once but under ten times. The chain has TRBV7-2 and TRBJ2-3, with 8 bases aligning to TRBD1. V shed 3 bases and J 7 bases; nucleotides not matched to a gene: 6. The CDR3 runs 14 residues. CDR1 is SGHTA, CDR2 FQGNSA, per germline. For the CDR3, the DNA is TGTGCCAGCAGCTTGGCTCGACAGGGGTATACGCAGTATTTT. Amino acids: CASSLARQGYTQYF.

This clone was found a few times. This rearrangement joins TRBV7-2 to TRBJ2-1; 7 bases are shared with TRBD2. CDR1 and CDR2 (germline): SGHTA, FQGNSA. CDR3 size: 14 residues. J lost 9 bases, V lost 5 bases, and 10 bases had no gene match. The CDR3 DNA sequence: TGTGCCAGCAGCATAGGGGACTACCCCAGTGAGCAGTTCTTC. It encodes CASSIGDYPSEQFF.

This clone turned up a few times. The chain couples TRBV10-3 to TRBJ2-3, with TRBD1 matching 8 bases. The CDR3 is made up of 17 amino acids. Trimming cost V 4 bases and J 2 bases; bases outside gene matches: 11. Germline lookup yields CDR1 ENHRY and CDR2 SYGVKD. CDR3 loop: CAISGTFATGATDTQYF. CDR3 coding DNA: TGTGCCATCAGTGGGACGTTTGCGACAGGGGCCACAGATACGCAGTATTTT.

V usage is TRBV6-4 and J usage is TRBJ1-5; 7 nucleotides match TRBD1. Germline CDR1 MRHNA, CDR2 SNTAGT. CDR3 length: 15 residues. With 5 bases clipped from V and 1 base from J, the junction kept 5 bases outside the gene matches. The CDR3 nucleotides read TGTGCCAGCAGTCCGACAGGGAGCAGCAATCAGCCCCAGCATTTT. Its translation is CASSPTGSSNQPQHF.

This clone has at least ten counts. This rearrangement joins TRBV29-1 to TRBJ2-1, with D perhaps TRBD2 (6 bases). Per germline, CDR1 SQVTM and CDR2 ANQGSEA. The CDR3 loop spans 10 amino acids. Trimming took 7 bases from V and 12 from J, leaving 13 bases between them. The CDR3 is CSDNRETQFF. In nucleotides, the CDR3 is TGCAGCGATAACCGGGAGACGCAGTTCTTC.

The rearrangement uses TRBV2 and TRBJ2-1, with 14 bases identical to TRBD2. V was pared by 4 bases and J by 3 bases, with 8 bases of the junction left unmatched. Germline assignment: CDR1 SNHLY and CDR2 FYNNEI. The CDR3 is made up of 18 amino acids. DNA for the CDR3: TGTGCCAGCAGTGGACTTGGACTAGCGGGAGGCAACTACAATGAGCAGTTCTTC. This sequence encodes CASSGLGLAGGNYNEQFF.